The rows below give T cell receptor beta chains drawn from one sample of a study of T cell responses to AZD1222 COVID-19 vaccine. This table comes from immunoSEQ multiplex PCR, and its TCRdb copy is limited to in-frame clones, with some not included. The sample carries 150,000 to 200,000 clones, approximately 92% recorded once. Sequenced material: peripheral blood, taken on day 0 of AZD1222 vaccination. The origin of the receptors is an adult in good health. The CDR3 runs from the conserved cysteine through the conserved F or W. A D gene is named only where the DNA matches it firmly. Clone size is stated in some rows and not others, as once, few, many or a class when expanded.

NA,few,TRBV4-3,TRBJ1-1,TGCGCCAGCAGCCAAGGGAGGAACACTGAAGCTTTCTTT,CASSQGRNTEAFF
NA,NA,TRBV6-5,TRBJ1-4,TGTGCCAGCAGTTACCGCCTTCCGGCAACTAATGAAAAACTGTTTTTT,CASSYRLPATNEKLFF
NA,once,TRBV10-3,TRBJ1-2,TGTGCCATCAGTGAGCCGGATGGACGATGGGGCTACACCTTC,CAISEPDGRWGYTF
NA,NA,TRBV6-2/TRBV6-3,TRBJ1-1,TGTGCCAGCAGTTTCGAGAGCCGGGGCACTGAAGCTTTCTTT,CASSFESRGTEAFF
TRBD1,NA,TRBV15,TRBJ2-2,TGTGCCACCAGCAGGCGCGGGCAGGGGGTCTCCTCCACCGGGGAGCTGTTTTTT,CATSRRGQGVSSTGELFF
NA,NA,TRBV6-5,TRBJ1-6,TGTGCCAGCAGTTACGAAGGGGGGCGAAATTCACCCCTCCACTTT,CASSYEGGRNSPLHF
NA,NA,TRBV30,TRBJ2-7,TGTGCCTGGAGTGGTCAGGAGAGCTCCTACGAGCAGTACTTC,CAWSGQESSYEQYF
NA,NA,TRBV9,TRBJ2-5,TGTGCCAGCAGCGCCTACACAGGGATCCAAGAGACCCAGTACTTC,CASSAYTGIQETQYF
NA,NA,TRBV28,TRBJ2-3,TGTGCCAGCAGTCCCGGATCTAGCACAGATACGCAGTATTTT,CASSPGSSTDTQYF
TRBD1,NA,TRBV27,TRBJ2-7,TGTGCCAGCAGTCCTGGACAGGGGGCCTACGAGCAGTACTTC,CASSPGQGAYEQYF
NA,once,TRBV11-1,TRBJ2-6,TGTGCCAGCACCTCGGGCAGGTACTCTGGGGCCAACGTCCTGACTTTC,CASTSGRYSGANVLTF
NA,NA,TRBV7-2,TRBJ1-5,TGTGCCAGCAGCCCAGGGATGAGCAATCAGCCCCAGCATTTT,CASSPGMSNQPQHF
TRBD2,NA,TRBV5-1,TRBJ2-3,TGCGCCAGCAGCTTGGACTCGCGGGAGCACGATACGCAGTATTTT,CASSLDSREHDTQYF
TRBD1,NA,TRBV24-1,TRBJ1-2,TGTGCCACCAGTGATCGCCCCCCGGACAGGACCTCTAACTATGGCTACACCTTC,CATSDRPPDRTSNYGYTF
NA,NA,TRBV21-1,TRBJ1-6,TGTGCCAGCAGCCACAGGGGACAAAGGTCACCCCTCCACTTT,CASSHRGQRSPLHF
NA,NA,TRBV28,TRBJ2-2,TGTGCCAGCGCGGGGCGGAGGACCGGGGAGCTGTTTTTT,CASAGRRTGELFF
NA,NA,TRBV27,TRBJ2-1,TGTGCCAGCAGTTTTAACAATGAGCAGTTCTTC,CASSFNNEQFF
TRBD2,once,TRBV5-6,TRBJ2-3,TGTGCCAGCAGCACCTTAGCGGGAGGGACAGATACGCAGTATTTT,CASSTLAGGTDTQYF
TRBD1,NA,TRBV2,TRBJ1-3,TGTGCCAGCAAAAAGGGGGACAGGGGGCCGGGAAACACCATATATTTT,CASKKGDRGPGNTIYF
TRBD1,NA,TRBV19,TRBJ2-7,TGTGCCAGTAGCAGACAGGGGTACGAGCAGTACTTC,CASSRQGYEQYF
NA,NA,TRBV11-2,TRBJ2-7,TGTGCCAGCAGCCTGACTTGGGATTCGCCCTACGAGCAGTACTTC,CASSLTWDSPYEQYF
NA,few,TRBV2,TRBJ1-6,TGTGCCAGCAGAGCCCAGGGAGTCGGTAATTCACCCCTCCACTTT,CASRAQGVGNSPLHF
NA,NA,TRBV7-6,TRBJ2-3,TGTGCCAGCAGCTTCACAGGGTTTCTCACAGATACGCAGTATTTT,CASSFTGFLTDTQYF
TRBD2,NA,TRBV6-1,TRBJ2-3,TGTGCCAGCAGTGAAGGAGCGGGGACAGATACGCAGTATTTT,CASSEGAGTDTQYF
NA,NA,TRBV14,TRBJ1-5,TGTGCCAGCAGCCCGGACAGCAATCAGCCCCAGCATTTT,CASSPDSNQPQHF
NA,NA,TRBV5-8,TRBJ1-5,TGTGCCAGCAGCCCCGGCGACACGAGCAATCAGCCCCAGCATTTT,CASSPGDTSNQPQHF
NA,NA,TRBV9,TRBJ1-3,TGTGCCAGCAGCGTAGACGGTCAACAACTTGGAAACACCATATATTTT,CASSVDGQQLGNTIYF
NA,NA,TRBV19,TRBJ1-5,TGTGCCAGTAATGAGGGGGGGATTGACCAGCCCCAGCATTTT,CASNEGGIDQPQHF
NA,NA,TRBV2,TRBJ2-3,TGTGCCAGCAGTGGCAGGACGGGAAGCACAGATACGCAGTATTTT,CASSGRTGSTDTQYF
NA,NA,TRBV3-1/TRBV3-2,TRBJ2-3,TGTGCCAGCAGCCAAGAGGCAGCGGATACGCAGTATTTT,CASSQEAADTQYF
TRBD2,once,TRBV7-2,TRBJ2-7,TGTGCCAGCAGCTTAGGTGGGGGGGGGTACGAGCAGTACTTC,CASSLGGGGYEQYF
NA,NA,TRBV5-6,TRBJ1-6,TGTGCCAGCAGCTTGTTCGGGAATTCACCCCTCCACTTT,CASSLFGNSPLHF
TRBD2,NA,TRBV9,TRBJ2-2,TGTGCCAGCAGCGGGGGACTAGAGAACACCGGGGAGCTGTTTTTT,CASSGGLENTGELFF
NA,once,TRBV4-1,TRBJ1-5,TGCGCCAGCAGCCACCAGGGTGTTGGCAATCAGCCCCAGCATTTT,CASSHQGVGNQPQHF
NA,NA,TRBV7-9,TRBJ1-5,TGTGCCAGCAGCCCCGGGACCCGGGGCAATCAGCCCCAGCATTTT,CASSPGTRGNQPQHF
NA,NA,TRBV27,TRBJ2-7,TGTGCCAGCAGGAGCTGGGACAATATCTACGAGCAGTACTTC,CASRSWDNIYEQYF
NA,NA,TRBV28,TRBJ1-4,TGTGCCAGCAGTTCCCCCGGACGTTTTTATGAAAAACTGTTTTTT,CASSSPGRFYEKLFF
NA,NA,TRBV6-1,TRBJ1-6,TGTGCCAGCAGTGAGCGGACGGACCGGGGTAGGGCACCCCTCCACTTT,CASSERTDRGRAPLHF
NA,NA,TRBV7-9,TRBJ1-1,TGTGCCAGCACCGATATTGGATCAGGGATGAACACTGAAGCTTTCTTT,CASTDIGSGMNTEAFF
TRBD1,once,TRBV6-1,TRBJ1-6,TGTGCCAGCAGTGAAGCGCGCGACAGGGTTAGGACTAGTTCACCCCTCCACTTT,CASSEARDRVRTSSPLHF
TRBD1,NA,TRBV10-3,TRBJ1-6,TGTGCCATCAGTGAGAGTATAGGGACAGGGCTGGCCCTCCACTTT,CAISESIGTGLALHF
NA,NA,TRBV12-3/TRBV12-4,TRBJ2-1,TGTGCCAGCAGCCAAAAATACAATGAGCAGTTCTTC,CASSQKYNEQFF
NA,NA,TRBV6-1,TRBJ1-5,TGTGCCAGCAGTGAACTGGGACGGACAAATCAGCCCCAGCATTTT,CASSELGRTNQPQHF
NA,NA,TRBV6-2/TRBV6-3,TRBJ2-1,TGTGCCAGCAGTTACGCCCCTCGGAATGAGCAGTTCTTC,CASSYAPRNEQFF
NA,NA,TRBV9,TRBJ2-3,TGTGCCAGCAGCCCCCCCAGCAATACGCAGTATTTT,CASSPPSNTQYF
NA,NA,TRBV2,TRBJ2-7,TGTGCCAGCTCCGGGACCGTCTCTGCCAACGAGCAGTACTTC,CASSGTVSANEQYF
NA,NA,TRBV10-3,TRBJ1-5,TGTGCCATCAGTGAGGTGTCAGGTAATCAGCCCCAGCATTTT,CAISEVSGNQPQHF
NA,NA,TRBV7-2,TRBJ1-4,TGTGCCAGCAGCTTAGAACAGGGATGGGAAAAACTGTTTTTT,CASSLEQGWEKLFF
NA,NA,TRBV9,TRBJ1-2,TGTGCCAGCAGCGCCACCAGTGATGGGGGCTGGGGCTACACCTTC,CASSATSDGGWGYTF
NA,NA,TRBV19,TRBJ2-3,TGTGCCAGTAGTATAGGCGGCGTCCAGACGCAGTATTTT,CASSIGGVQTQYF
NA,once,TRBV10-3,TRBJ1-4,TGTGCCATCAGTCCTCATGAACGGAGTGAAAAACTGTTTTTT,CAISPHERSEKLFF
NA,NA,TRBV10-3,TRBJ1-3,TGTGCCATCAGCAGTACTACTGGACTGATCTCTGGAAACACCATATATTTT,CAISSTTGLISGNTIYF
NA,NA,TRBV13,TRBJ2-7,TGTGCCAGCAGCTTGAAGGGGGGGACATCCTACGAGCAGTACTTC,CASSLKGGTSYEQYF
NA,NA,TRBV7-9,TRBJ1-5,TGTGCCAGCAGCCTACAGGGTGGCAATCAGCCCCAGCATTTT,CASSLQGGNQPQHF
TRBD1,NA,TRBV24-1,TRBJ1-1,TGTGCCACCAGTGATAGCACAGGGGCCAAAGCTTTCTTT,CATSDSTGAKAFF